What follows are 23 T cell receptor beta chains derived from one specimen sequenced in a study of blood T cell repertoires in COVID-19. The assay was immunoSEQ multiplex PCR, and TCRdb's table has in-frame clones only and misses some. The table lists 55,000 to 75,000 clones, roughly 80% of them singletons. Source material: peripheral blood. The receptors shown here come from a man older than 75 with active COVID-19.

This chain's CDR3 is CASSSEGGQPQHF. The CDR3 nucleotides read TGTGCCAGCAGTTCAGAGGGTGGCCAGCCCCAGCATTTT. This sequence joins TRBV28 and TRBJ1-5; D call uncertain. V gave up 4 bases and J gave up 7 bases, with 11 bases separating them. The CDR3 is 13 amino acids. Germline-derived CDR1 and CDR2 are MDHEN and SYDVKM.

The table lists this clone with a few counts. The chain is built from TRBV9 and TRBJ2-1; a possible D gene is TRBD2 (5 bases). Germline V lookup: CDR1 SGDLS, CDR2 YYNGEE. V lost 3 bases and J 11 bases, leaving 12 bases between the germline ends. The CDR3 has 12 residues. CDR3 sequence: CASSDRGVKQFF. The CDR3, as DNA: TGTGCCAGCAGCGACCGGGGAGTCAAGCAGTTCTTC.

The chain recombines TRBV11-2 with TRBJ2-3; D is ambiguous. Trimming took 4 bases from V and 3 from J, leaving 5 bases between them. The germline CDR1 and CDR2 sequences are SGHAT and FQNNGV. The CDR3 is made up of 12 amino acids. The DNA of the CDR3 is TGTGCCAGCAGCTCCCCAACAGATACGCAGTATTTT. It encodes CASSSPTDTQYF.

This clone was recorded a few times. V gene TRBV5-1 combines with J gene TRBJ2-1; 11 bases agree with TRBD2. Looked up from germline, CDR1 is SGHRS and CDR2 is YFSETQ. With 0 bases clipped from V and 8 bases from J, the junction kept 4 bases outside the gene matches. This CDR3 comprises 15 residues. The CDR3 bases are TGCGCCAGCAGCTTGGGACTAGCGGGGAGGGATGAGCAGTTCTTC. Encoded protein: CASSLGLAGRDEQFF.

The rearrangement joins TRBV3-1 (or the pseudogene TRBV3-2) to TRBJ2-7, with 7 bases fitting TRBD1. Germline V gene data show CDR1 as LGHDT and CDR2 as YNNKEL (reference sequence). V was pared by 3 bases and J by 5 bases, with 4 bases of the junction left unmatched. The CDR3 runs 13 residues. The CDR3 is CASSHTGDDEQYF. CDR3 bases: TGTGCCAGCAGCCACACAGGGGATGACGAGCAGTACTTC.

The chain carries TRBV18 and TRBJ2-2; no definite D call. The germline CDR1 and CDR2 sequences are KGHSH and LQKENI. The CDR3 loop spans 17 amino acids. The ends were cut back, 8 bases at V and 0 bases at J, with 19 bases in the middle. CDR3 protein: CASTFLSGGANTGELFF. In DNA, the CDR3 is TGTGCCAGCACCTTCTTATCTGGCGGAGCGAACACCGGGGAGCTGTTTTTT. The full variable domain, rest sourced from reference TRBV18 and TRBJ2-2, is NAGVMQNPRHLVRRRGQEARLRCSPMKGHSHVYWYRQLPEEGLKFMVYLQKENIIDESGMPKERFSAEFPKEGPSILRIQQVVRGDSAAYFCASTFLSGGANTGELFFGEGSRLTVL.

The V gene is TRBV9, the J gene TRBJ2-6, with 7 bases identical to TRBD1. The trim removed 3 bases at V and 3 bases at J, leaving 6 bases unmatched. Germline values: CDR1 SGDLS, CDR2 YYNGEE. The CDR3 length is 16 residues. In DNA form, the CDR3 reads TGTGCCAGCAGCGATCAGACAGGGAATGGGGCCAACGTCCTGACTTTC. Amino acid sequence: CASSDQTGNGANVLTF.

This sequence joins TRBV19 and TRBJ2-5; D unresolved. There are 15 residues in the CDR3. Trimming removed 8 bases at V and 5 bases at J, with 21 bases between. Germline loops: CDR1 LNHDA, CDR2 SQIVND (reference sequence). CDR3 coding DNA: TGTGCCAGTTCCTCACCTGGCTCTAGGCGGGAGACCCAGTACTTC. This sequence encodes CASSSPGSRRETQYF.

The chain is built from TRBV10-3 and TRBJ2-4, with 9 positions matching TRBD2. CDR3 length equals 15 residues. J lost 8 bases, V lost 5 bases, and 10 bases had no gene match. CDR1 is ENHRY and CDR2 is SYGVKD in the germline V gene. The CDR3 here is CAISPGTSRRDIQYF. CDR3 coding DNA: TGTGCCATCAGTCCCGGGACTAGCAGGAGGGACATTCAGTACTTC.

The chain joins TRBV6-4 to TRBJ2-2; 7 nucleotides line up with TRBD1. The germline V gene has CDR1 MRHNA and CDR2 SNTAGT. The CDR3 loop spans 14 amino acids. V gave up 6 bases and J gave up 3 bases; unmatched junction bases: 4. The CDR3 loop reads CASRTGQYTGELFF. The CDR3, as DNA: TGTGCCAGCAGGACAGGGCAATACACCGGGGAGCTGTTTTTT.

This chain joins TRBV5-1 and TRBJ2-7, with 10 bases aligning to TRBD2. J gave up 4 bases and V 4 bases, and 8 bases lay outside the gene matches. This CDR3 is 15 amino acids long. In germline, CDR1 is SGHRS, CDR2 YFSETQ. The CDR3 bases are TGCGCCAGCAGCAAAATAGCGGGAGGAAGGTACGAGCAGTACTTC. Translating gives CASSKIAGGRYEQYF.

The V gene is TRBV29-1, the J gene TRBJ1-3; perhaps TRBD1 as D (6 bases). The CDR3 runs to 16 residues. V lost 5 bases and J lost 2, with 19 bases in between. Per germline, CDR1 SQVTM and CDR2 ANQGSEA. CDR3 DNA: TGCAGCGTTTATATTCCTGGACAGTCAGCTGGAAACACCATATATTTT. It is translated as CSVYIPGQSAGNTIYF.

V usage is TRBV6-5 and J usage is TRBJ2-5, with 9 bases matching TRBD1. CDR1 and CDR2 from the germline V gene are MNHEY and SVGAGI. CDR3 length: 14 residues. V lost 11 bases to trimming and J lost 6 bases; unmatched junction nucleotides: 13. Here the CDR3 reads CAASMDRGRKTQYF. For the CDR3, the DNA is TGTGCCGCAAGTATGGACAGGGGTAGGAAGACCCAGTACTTC.

This clone occurred once. The rearrangement links TRBV10-3 to TRBJ2-7, with a tentative D call TRBD1 (6 bases). Germline CDR1 ENHRY, CDR2 SYGVKD. The CDR3 is 16 amino acids. The ends were cut back, 3 bases at V and 7 bases at J, with 22 bases in the middle. The chain's CDR3 is CAISDPGHRTPGEQYF. Here the CDR3 DNA reads TGTGCCATCAGTGACCCGGGACATCGGACCCCTGGAGAGCAGTACTTC.

The count of this clone is one. V and J are TRBV7-2 and TRBJ1-1, with 9 nucleotides matching TRBD1. This CDR3 contains 13 residues. CDR1 and CDR2 (germline): SGHTA, FQGNSA. J lost 3 bases, V lost 6 bases, and 2 bases had no gene match. The CDR3: CASRRDRDTEAFF. The CDR3 coding sequence is TGTGCCAGCAGGCGGGACAGGGACACTGAAGCTTTCTTT. Full variable domain (outside the CDR3, taken from reference TRBV7-2 and TRBJ1-1): GAGVSQSPSNKVTEKGKDVELRCDPISGHTALYWYRQSLGQGLEFLIYFQGNSAPDKSGLPSDRFSAERTGGSVSTLTIQRTQQEDSAVYLCASRRDRDTEAFFGQGTRLTVV.

CDR3 loop: CASKGQASSGANVLTF. In DNA form, the CDR3 reads TGCGCCAGTAAGGGACAGGCCTCCTCTGGGGCCAACGTCCTGACTTTC. The chain employs TRBV5-1 and TRBJ2-6; 8 bases are shared with TRBD1. Germline V gene sequence: CDR1 SGHRS, CDR2 YFSETQ. This CDR3 contains 16 residues. Trimming at V came to 8 bases and at J to 0 bases, leaving 7 bases not matched to a gene.

A note on this clone: The junction and the germline gene differ at one end; a read error may be behind it. This chain connects TRBV7-7 to TRBJ2-1; D is perhaps TRBD2 (6 bases). Germline CDR1 reads SSHAT; CDR2 reads FNYEAQ (reference sequence). The CDR3 runs 16 residues. The chain's CDR3 is CASSPRETFSYNEQFF. In DNA, the CDR3 is TGTGCTAGCAGCCCCCGGGAGACCTTCTCCTACAATGAGCAGTTCTTC.

This clone was counted a few times. The CDR3 DNA reads as TGTGCCAGCAGCTTAGGTCGCAGGGGAAACACCATATATTTT. Protein sequence: CASSLGRRGNTIYF. This chain links TRBV11-2 with TRBJ1-3; D unresolved. The CDR3 is 14 residues long. CDR1 and CDR2 (germline): SGHAT, FQNNGV. V lost 1 base to trimming and J lost 4 bases, with 8 bases between them.

The chain uses TRBV28 and TRBJ2-3; 9 nucleotides align to TRBD2. Germline trimming cut 7 bases from V and 8 bases from J; bases unmatched to any gene: 13. Per germline, CDR1 MDHEN and CDR2 SYDVKM. The CDR3 length is 15 residues. The CDR3 here is CASTPLLAGEGTQYF. The CDR3 coding sequence is TGTGCCAGCACCCCTCTGTTAGCGGGAGAGGGTACGCAGTATTTT.

The rearrangement joins TRBV7-3 to TRBJ2-3; tentative D call: TRBD2 (6 bases). Trimming stripped 6 bases from V and 2 bases from J, with 18 bases between. Germline V CDR1 and CDR2: SGHTA, FQGTGA. The CDR3 has 16 amino acids. Here the CDR3 DNA reads TGTGCCAGCAGACCTCTCGGGCTAGCGACCACAGATACGCAGTATTTT. Protein product: CASRPLGLATTDTQYF.

This sequence joins TRBV7-9 and TRBJ1-2, with TRBD1 as a possible D gene (6 bases). With 5 bases removed from V and 7 bases from J, the gap between germline ends came to 14 bases. The CDR3 is 13 residues long. Germline CDR1 SEHNR, CDR2 FQNEAQ (reference sequence). The CDR3 nucleotides are TGTGCCAGCAGCCACGGGACAACGATTGGCTACACCTTC. Its protein is CASSHGTTIGYTF.

V usage is TRBV9 and J usage is TRBJ2-2, with no clear D. From germline, CDR1 is SGDLS and CDR2 YYNGEE. Between the trimmed V and J ends, which lost 2 bases and 4 bases, there was a span of 9 bases. The CDR3 runs to 14 residues. CDR3 sequence: CASSVASVTGELFF. Here the CDR3 DNA reads TGTGCCAGCAGCGTGGCGAGCGTCACCGGGGAGCTGTTTTTT.

In its sample, this clone was seen once. This chain connects TRBV6-2 or TRBV6-3 to TRBJ2-6; D is unresolved. V was cut by 3 bases and J by 3 bases, with 15 bases left in between. Germline CDR1 reads MNHEY; CDR2 reads SVGEGT. The CDR3 is made up of 17 amino acids. The CDR3 is CASSYVSTLSGANVLTF. Written as DNA, the CDR3 is TGTGCCAGCAGTTATGTCTCCACCTTGAGTGGGGCCAACGTCCTGACTTTC.